The entry that follows covers one T cell receptor (beta chain) sequence. Its specificity is unknown. TCRbeta libraries were built with three rounds of nested PCR, modified from ARM-PCR. TCRdb fed the multiplex PCR reads into MiXCR, producing one record per CDR3 protein. Among 120,000 or so distinct CDR3 sequences, roughly 64% were seen once, and the ten largest hold 9.5% to 15%. These data originate in a study of tumor and adjacent non-tumor tissue in lung cancer. The overall study: Histology: about a dozen adenocarcinoma, a couple of squamous cell carcinoma, 1 small cell lung cancer. About 4.17 million productive TCRbeta reads were obtained per sample on average.

No cell sorting was done before RNA was extracted from the tissue. Study conclusions and caveats: TCR diversity was significantly greater in tumor than normal lung tissue. Top 100 clones took a larger repertoire share in normal lung.

The ends were cut back, 3 bases at V and 5 bases at J, with 13 bases in the middle. Germline CDR1 reads KGHDR; CDR2 reads SFDVKD. This CDR3 comprises 14 residues. The V gene is TRBV24-1, the J gene TRBJ2-7; D not certain. The sample was lung tumor tissue. The TCR comes from a man aged 25-45 years with non-small cell lung cancer. CDR3 protein: CATSDRSQADEQYF. CDR3 sequence (DNA): TGTGCCACCAGTGATCGGAGCCAGGCGGACGAGCAGTACTTC.